This is a list of T cell receptor beta chains from one sample in a study of shared T cell receptors in the human thymus. Clones were sequenced by immunoSEQ multiplex PCR, and TCRdb holds only the in-frame ones, with some missing. The sample holds hundreds of thousands of clones, over 75% seen once. The same data also went into a second study, on human thymus T cells.

What was sequenced was thymocytes. Source of these receptors: a boy under three years old with a congenital heart defect. The CDR3 runs from the conserved cysteine through the conserved F or W. Fields, in order: V gene, D gene, CDR3 length, J gene, clone size, CDR3 DNA, CDR3 protein. A D gene is named only where the DNA matches it firmly. Some rows have no size entry. The others give once, few or many, or a class for an expanded clone.

TRBV6-6	TRBD1	15	TRBJ1-5	once	TGTGCCAGCAGTTCCCCCGGACAGGGGAATCAGCCCCAGCATTTT	CASSSPGQGNQPQHF
TRBV6-5	TRBD1	15	TRBJ2-7	NA	TGTGCCAGCAGAATGGGACAGGGGACGACCTACGAGCAGTACTTC	CASRMGQGTTYEQYF
TRBV4-1	NA	18	TRBJ1-6	NA	TGCGCCAGCAGCCATAAATCAGGGTCACCCCCCGTTAATTCACCCCTCCACTTT	CASSHKSGSPPVNSPLHF
TRBV25-1	TRBD2	16	TRBJ2-1	few	TGTGCCAGCACCTCCCCCCTCGCTAGCGGGTACCATGAGCAGTTCTTC	CASTSPLASGYHEQFF
TRBV28	NA	10	TRBJ1-1	once	TGTGCCAGCACCCTCACTGAAGCTTTCTTT	CASTLTEAFF
TRBV18	TRBD1	15	TRBJ2-7	NA	TGTGCCAGCTCCCGGGGACAGGGGAACTCCTACGAGCAGTACTTC	CASSRGQGNSYEQYF
TRBV27	NA	17	TRBJ2-6	NA	TGTGCCAGCAGACCCTTTAGCCGGATGTCTGGGGCCAACGTCCTGACTTTC	CASRPFSRMSGANVLTF
TRBV14	NA	13	TRBJ1-2	NA	TGTGCCAGCAGCCAAGCTCGGAGCTTAGGCTACACCTTC	CASSQARSLGYTF
TRBV7-2	NA	14	TRBJ2-5	once	TGTGCCAGCAGCTTAGTCGCGGAATGGGAGACCCAGTACTTC	CASSLVAEWETQYF
TRBV19	NA	14	TRBJ2-1	NA	TGTGCCAGCTCTCCAAGGAGCTCCTACAATGAGCAGTTCTTC	CASSPRSSYNEQFF
TRBV4-3	TRBD1	14	TRBJ1-2	NA	TGCGCCAGCAGCCAGGGCGGGACAGATTATGGCTACACCTTC	CASSQGGTDYGYTF
TRBV12-5	NA	14	TRBJ2-7	NA	TGTGCTAGTGGTTTGGCCCCTCAGGGTTACGAGCAGTACTTC	CASGLAPQGYEQYF
TRBV6-5	TRBD1	14	TRBJ2-5	NA	TGTGCCAGCGGAAGGGACAGGGGCCAAGAGACCCAGTACTTC	CASGRDRGQETQYF
TRBV9	NA	14	TRBJ1-5	NA	TGTGCCAGCAGCCTAGAGGGAGGGCATCAGCCCCAGCATTTT	CASSLEGGHQPQHF
TRBV6-5	TRBD1	15	TRBJ1-2	NA	TGTGCCAGCAGTTACACCCGGGACAGCAGCTATGGCTACACCTTC	CASSYTRDSSYGYTF
TRBV9	TRBD2	15	TRBJ2-5	NA	TGTGCCAGCAGCGTAGTCGCGGGAGGGGAAGAGACCCAGTACTTC	CASSVVAGGEETQYF
TRBV19	NA	15	TRBJ2-3	NA	TGTGCCAGTAGTATGCCCCTAGCTTCGCGGGATACGCAGTATTTT	CASSMPLASRDTQYF
TRBV25-1	NA	14	TRBJ1-1	once	TGTGCCAGCAGTGACCCTCGACAGACCTCTGAAGCTTTCTTT	CASSDPRQTSEAFF
TRBV4-3	NA	17	TRBJ2-2	NA	TGCGCCAGCAGCCAAGATAGGAGTATTAGAGGTCCCGGGGAGCTGTTTTTT	CASSQDRSIRGPGELFF
TRBV28	NA	19	TRBJ1-2	NA	TGTGCCAGCAGTTTGCCCTTCCGGGATCCTCAAGGCCATAACTATGGCTACACCTTC	CASSLPFRDPQGHNYGYTF
TRBV28	NA	13	TRBJ1-4	once	TGTGCCAGCAGTCCCGGTTCAGGGGTAAAACTGTTTTTT	CASSPGSGVKLFF
TRBV15	TRBD1	17	TRBJ2-7	NA	TGTGCCACCAGCAGAGACCAACCGGCAGGGGGCTGGTACGAGCAGTACTTC	CATSRDQPAGGWYEQYF
TRBV4-3	TRBD1	14	TRBJ1-4	NA	TGCGCCAGCGGCAGGGGACAGCCTAATGAAAAACTGTTTTTT	CASGRGQPNEKLFF
TRBV14	NA	11	TRBJ2-1	NA	TGTGCCAGCAGCCTCATCAATGAGCAGTTCTTC	CASSLINEQFF
TRBV5-1	NA	16	TRBJ1-1	NA	TGCGCCAGCAGGTCTGTGACAGCCAGCATGAACACTGAAGCTTTCTTT	CASRSVTASMNTEAFF
TRBV5-8	NA	14	TRBJ1-2	NA	TGTGCCAGCAGCTTAAGCAGCGAAATATTGGGCTACACCTTC	CASSLSSEILGYTF
TRBV7-8	TRBD2	14	TRBJ2-7	NA	TGTGCCAGCAGCTTTTTACTAGCGGCCCACGAGCAGTACTTC	CASSFLLAAHEQYF
TRBV14	NA	19	TRBJ2-2	NA	TGTGCCAGCAGCCAAGATGGGGGGCTAGCGGAAACGAACACCGGGGAGCTGTTTTTT	CASSQDGGLAETNTGELFF
TRBV6-5	NA	13	TRBJ1-1	NA	TGTGCCAGCAGGGCAAAATTGAACACTGAAGCTTTCTTT	CASRAKLNTEAFF